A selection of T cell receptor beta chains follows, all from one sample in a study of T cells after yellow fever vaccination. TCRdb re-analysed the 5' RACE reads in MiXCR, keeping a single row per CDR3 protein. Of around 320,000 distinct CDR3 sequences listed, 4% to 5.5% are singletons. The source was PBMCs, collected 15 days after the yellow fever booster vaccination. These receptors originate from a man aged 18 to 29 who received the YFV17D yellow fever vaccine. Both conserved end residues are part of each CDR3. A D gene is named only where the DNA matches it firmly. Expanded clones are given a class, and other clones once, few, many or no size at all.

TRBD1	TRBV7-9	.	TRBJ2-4	TGTGCCAGCAGCCCCCGGACAGGAGTAGCCAAAAACATTCAGTACTTC	CASSPRTGVAKNIQYF
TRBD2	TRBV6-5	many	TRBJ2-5	TGTGCCAGCAGTGGGATAGCGGGGAACCAAGAGACCCAGTACTTC	CASSGIAGNQETQYF
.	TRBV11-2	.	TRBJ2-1	TGTGCCAGCAGCTTAGGCCCTGAAGGGGCAGGTGAGCAGTTCTTC	CASSLGPEGAGEQFF
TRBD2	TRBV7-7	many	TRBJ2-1	TGTGCCAGCAGCCACGGGACTAGCGGTAATGAGCAGTTCTTC	CASSHGTSGNEQFF
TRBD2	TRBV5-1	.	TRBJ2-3	TGCGCCAGCAGCTTGGAAGGTCTCGTCCCAGCGGGGAGCACAGATACGCAGTATTTT	CASSLEGLVPAGSTDTQYF
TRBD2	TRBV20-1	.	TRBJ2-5	TGCAGTGCTAGAGTCGGGACTAGCGACGGGACCCAGTACTTC	CSARVGTSDGTQYF
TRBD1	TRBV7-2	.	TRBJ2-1	TGTGCCAGCAGCTTAGCCGGGACAGGTACATACAATGAGCAGTTCTTC	CASSLAGTGTYNEQFF
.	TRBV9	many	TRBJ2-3	TGTGCCAGCAGCGTAGAGTGGGTGAGCACAGATACGCAGTATTTT	CASSVEWVSTDTQYF
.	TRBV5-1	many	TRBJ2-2	TGCGCCAGCAGCTTGGAGGGTCTTGGGTACGGGGAGCTGTTTTTT	CASSLEGLGYGELFF
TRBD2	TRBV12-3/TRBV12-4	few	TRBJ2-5	TGTGCCAGCAGATCCCACGGGGGGGTTCGGGAGACCCAGTACTTC	CASRSHGGVRETQYF
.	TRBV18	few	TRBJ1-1	TGTGCCAGCTCAGAATATCCAGGGAACCCAAACACTGAAGCTTTCTTT	CASSEYPGNPNTEAFF
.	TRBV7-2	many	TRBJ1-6	TGTGCCAGCAGCTTCAGGGATGGTTCACCCCTCCACTTT	CASSFRDGSPLHF
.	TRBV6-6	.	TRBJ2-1	TGTGCCAGCACTCCCCAGGCGGTCGGTGAGCAGTTCTTC	CASTPQAVGEQFF
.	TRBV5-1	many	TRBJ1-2	TGCGCCAGCACCGGGGGGGATCGAGTTGACTATGGCTACACCTTC	CASTGGDRVDYGYTF
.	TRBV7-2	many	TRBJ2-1	TGTGCCAGCAGCCCACGAGAGGGGGAGCAGTTCTTC	CASSPREGEQFF
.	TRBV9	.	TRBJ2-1	TGTGCCAGCAGCGTAGGTGGGGACAATGAGCAGTTCTTC	CASSVGGDNEQFF
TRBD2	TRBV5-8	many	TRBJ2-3	TGTGCCAGCAGCTCGGGGGGGCTCATAGATACGCAGTATTTT	CASSSGGLIDTQYF
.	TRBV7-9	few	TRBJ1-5	TGTGCCAGCAGCTTACAGTCGAATCAGCCCCAGCATTTT	CASSLQSNQPQHF
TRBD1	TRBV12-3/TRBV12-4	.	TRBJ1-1	TGTGCCAGCACCCTAGGGGGGACAGGGGGCCTGAACACTGAAGCTTTCTTT	CASTLGGTGGLNTEAFF
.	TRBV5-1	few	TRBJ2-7	TGCGCCAGCAGCCCGAAGGTACACCCTGGAGACCCCTACGAGCAGTACTTC	CASSPKVHPGDPYEQYF
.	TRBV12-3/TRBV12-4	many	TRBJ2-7	TGTGCCAGCAGCCTGCCCTCGGGACATCTCATGGGCGAGCAGTACTTC	CASSLPSGHLMGEQYF
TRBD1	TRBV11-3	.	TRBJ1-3	TGTGCCAGCAGCCGCTCGAAGACAGGGGACGGAAACACCATATATTTT	CASSRSKTGDGNTIYF
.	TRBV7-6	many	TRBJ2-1	TGTGCCAGCACCAACATTAAGGACGGAGGGCAGTTCTTC	CASTNIKDGGQFF
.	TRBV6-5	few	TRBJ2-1	TGTGCCAGCAGGAGGACAGATAGTTCCTACAATGAGCAGTTCTTC	CASRRTDSSYNEQFF
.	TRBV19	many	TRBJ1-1	TGTGCCAGTAGACAGCTCCTTCGCACTGAAGCTTTCTTT	CASRQLLRTEAFF
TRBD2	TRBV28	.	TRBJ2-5	TGTGCCAGCAGTTTGACTAGCGATTACCAAGAGACCCAGTACTTC	CASSLTSDYQETQYF
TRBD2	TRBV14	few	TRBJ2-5	TGTGCCAGCAGCCCGACTAGCGGGGTTATGGAGACCCAGTACTTC	CASSPTSGVMETQYF
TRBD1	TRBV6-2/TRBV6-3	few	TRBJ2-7	TGTGCCAGCAACCGACAGGGCGCGGCGTACGAGCAGTACTTC	CASNRQGAAYEQYF
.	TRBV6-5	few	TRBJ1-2	TGTGCCAGCAGTTACTCGATCGCCTCCTCTCTTAACTATGGCTACACCTTC	CASSYSIASSLNYGYTF
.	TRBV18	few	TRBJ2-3	TGTGCCAGCTCACCACAGGGAGTAGCAGATACGCAGTATTTT	CASSPQGVADTQYF
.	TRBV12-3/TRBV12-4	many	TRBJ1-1	TGTGCCAGCAGTTTCTGGGGCGCCACTGAAGCTTTCTTT	CASSFWGATEAFF
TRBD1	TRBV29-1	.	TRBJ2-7	TGCAGCGTCCGAACCGGGACAGGGTCCCACGAGCAGTACTTC	CSVRTGTGSHEQYF
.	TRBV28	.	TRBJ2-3	TGTGCCAGCAGTCCATCCCGGACGGTGAATACGCAGTATTTT	CASSPSRTVNTQYF
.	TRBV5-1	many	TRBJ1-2	TGCGCCAGCAGGTCGGACCCAAACTATGGCTACACCTTC	CASRSDPNYGYTF
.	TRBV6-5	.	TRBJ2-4	TGTGCCAGCACCTCACCAGCCAAAAACATTCAGTACTTC	CASTSPAKNIQYF
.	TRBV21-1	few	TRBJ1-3	TGTGCCAGCAGCGGAAAAGGAAACACCATATATTTT	CASSGKGNTIYF
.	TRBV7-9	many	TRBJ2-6	TGTGCCAGCGGGGTGCATAGCTCTGGGGCCAACGTCCTGACTTTC	CASGVHSSGANVLTF
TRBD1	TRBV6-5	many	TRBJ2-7	TGTGCCAGCAGAAATAGAGGCTCAGGGGGTTCCTACGAGCAGTACTTC	CASRNRGSGGSYEQYF
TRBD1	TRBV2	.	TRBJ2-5	TGTGCCAGCAGTGAAACAGGGGGTCCACAAGAGACCCAGTACTTC	CASSETGGPQETQYF
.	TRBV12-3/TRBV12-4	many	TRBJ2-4	TGTGCCAGCAGTTTAGACGACCTAGCCAAAAACATTCAGTACTTC	CASSLDDLAKNIQYF
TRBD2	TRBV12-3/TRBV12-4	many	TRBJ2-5	TGTGCCAGCAGTTTAGCGGGGGGGACCCAAGAGACCCAGTACTTC	CASSLAGGTQETQYF